The T cell receptor (beta chain) under discussion was sequenced for a study of Ad26.COV2.S vaccination and SARS-CoV-2 variants. The wider study: This donor came from the COV1001 trial of Ad26.COV2.S.

Treatment specified: around 19 received Ad26.COV2.S at low or high dose, single or two shots; several received placebo; per-sample allocation not given. The samples date from day 63 after the first vaccine or placebo injection. Produced via immunoSEQ multiplex PCR; TCRdb's table is partial and in-frame only. The data show 450,000 to 550,000 clones, with 89% seen just once and approximately 2.5% held by the top ten. This receptor was taken from a person aged 18-60 years who received the Ad26.COV2.S COVID-19 vaccine or a placebo. The material was peripheral blood, obtained in a trial of Ad26.COV2.S vaccine versus placebo.

CDR3 in DNA: TGTGCCAGCAGTTGGCAGGGGCAGTACACTGAAGCTTTCTTT. Protein: CASSWQGQYTEAFF. V gene TRBV6-5 combines with J gene TRBJ1-1; weak D call: TRBD1 (6 bases). The germline CDR1 and CDR2 sequences are MNHEY and SVGAGI. This CDR3 is 14 amino acids long. V was clipped by 4 bases and J by 3 bases, with 12 bases between them.